This T cell receptor beta chain stems from a study of CD8+ T cells in alopecia areata (dated 2018 in TCRdb). In terms of the full investigation: To study T cell clonal expansion in alopecia areata, the researchers applied high-throughput TCRbeta sequencing to both the C3H/HeJ mouse model and human patients. On the human side, TCRbeta sequencing was run on scalp tissue and on sorted CD4+ and CD8+ peripheral blood T cells from healthy controls and from alopecia areata patients with either patchy or totalis/universalis disease. Clonality in the scalp was compared among normal scalp (n=4), patchy alopecia areata scalp (n=8), and alopecia totalis/universalis scalp (n=8). RNA was obtained with the PAXgene miRNA kit for fixed scalp, the miRNeasy kit for PBMCs, and the RNeasy kit for mouse skin. immunoSEQ multiplex PCR using 35 Vbeta forward primers and 13 Jbeta reverse primers was used to amplify TCRbeta CDR3 regions. Paper-wide results and their limitations: Higher clonality and more expanded CD8+ clones were observed in lesional scalp than in normal scalp, particularly in alopecia totalis/universalis, a finding suggestive of antigenic drive. Unlike mouse skin, which is dominated by gammadelta T cells, normal human skin has resident alphabeta T cells that are also sequenced, and this complicates analysis of the scalp TCR repertoire. Compared with mice, TCR sequences shared between patients were less clear, possibly partly because of HLA diversity across the patient population.

The library relied on the immunoSEQ multiplex PCR assay. RNA was extracted from all samples and reverse transcribed into cDNA, which served as template for TCR sequencing. First-strand cDNA was synthesized using SuperScript III with a 2:1 mix of oligo-dT and random hexamers. A synthetic immune receptor repertoire was used to assess amplification bias, and residual bias was removed computationally. As for the authors' bioinformatics: Raw reads were preprocessed to remove errors, and CDR3 was defined according to IMGT conventions as the region from the conserved cysteine to phenylalanine. Clonality was computed by normalizing Shannon entropy by log2 of the number of productive unique TCRs and subtracting the result from 1. Whether each scalp clone was CD4 or CD8 was inferred by checking scalp TCRbeta sequences against the CD4 and CD8 repertoires from sorted blood. TCRdb's version of the immuneACCESS table is confined to in-frame rearrangements and falls short of the full clone set. An unresolved V gene accounts for under half of the shortfall where checked; the remainder is of unknown origin. The D gene and trimming were derived from the DNA, and the V and J assignments and clone size from that table. The sample table contains more than 11,000 clones; only one count was recorded for 58% of them. The ten largest clones represent over 3% of the sample.

The germline V gene supplies CDR1 KGHSH and CDR2 LQKENI. V is pruned by 8 bases and J by 2 bases, leaving 8 bases of the junction without a gene match. Measured from the cysteine to the phenylalanine, the CDR3 is 14 residues long. The kept DNA is CDR3 alone, 42 bases in frame from the first base. With regard to this clone: There is no known antigen for this receptor. No clone much larger than this one lies a single base away; base qualities are absent.

In about 5 patients from the biomarker study, CD4+ cells were sorted further to obtain CD25+CD127- cells. Lesional scalp punch biopsies and peripheral blood were collected from alopecia areata patients. PBMCs were isolated by density centrifugation and stained for CD3, CD4 and CD8, after which CD4+ and CD8+ T cells were sorted on a FACSAria. Untreated alopecia areata patients were recruited as part of a multicenter biomarker study. The rearranged segments are TRBV18 and TRBJ1-1; TRBD1 aligns with 7 central bases. Sequencing input: CD4+ Tregs sorted from blood. This receptor was obtained from a human donor with alopecia areata. The CDR3 loop reads CASIPGTENTEAFF. The nucleotide sequence is TGTGCCAGCATCCCCGGGACAGAAAACACTGAAGCTTTCTTT. This CDR3, with the reference TRBV18 and TRBJ1-1 proteins standing in past its ends, gives the full variable domain NAGVMQNPRHLVRRRGQEARLRCSPMKGHSHVYWYRQLPEEGLKFMVYLQKENIIDESGMPKERFSAEFPKEGPSILRIQQVVRGDSAAYFCASIPGTENTEAFFGQGTRLTVV.